Below, 24 T cell receptor beta chains from the same sample are listed, as sequenced in a study of T cell changes during pregnancy in multiple sclerosis. Using immunoSEQ multiplex PCR, the repertoire was profiled, and TCRdb retains in-frame clones only, with some absent. Of about 71,000 clones in the sample, over 85% are singletons; the top ten hold roughly 1.2%. Sequencing was performed on peripheral blood, taken in the third trimester of pregnancy. The receptor set was obtained from a female donor with multiple sclerosis, enrolled in a pregnancy study.

This clone was recorded only once. The V gene is TRBV5-6, the J gene TRBJ2-7; TRBD1 is a possible D gene (6 bases). The V gene's germline CDR1 is SGHDT and CDR2 YYEEEE. The germline V and J ends were trimmed by 5 bases and 2 bases, with 17 bases remaining between them. The CDR3 length is 15 residues. As DNA, the CDR3 is TGTGCCAGCAGGGAGGTGGACAGTATTCCCTACGAGCAGTACTTC. It is translated as CASREVDSIPYEQYF.

This sequence joins TRBV4-3 and TRBJ2-5; 12 nucleotides match TRBD1. The CDR3 is made up of 16 amino acids. The junction had 6 bases not matched to a gene; V was cut back by 2 bases and J by 5 bases. The germline V gene has CDR1 LGHNA and CDR2 YSLEER. CDR3 sequence reads: CASSQILGTGGETQYF. The CDR3 coding sequence is TGCGCCAGCAGCCAAATCCTCGGGACAGGGGGCGAGACCCAGTACTTC.

The CDR3 nucleotides read TGCGCCAGCAGTGAATTTAATAGCGGCAATGAGCAGTTCTTC. Translation: CASSEFNSGNEQFF. The chain employs TRBV10-2 and TRBJ2-1, with D maybe TRBD2 (6 bases). Looked up from germline, CDR1 is WSHSY and CDR2 is SAAADI. With 3 bases removed from V and 6 bases from J, the gap between germline ends came to 12 bases. This CDR3 comprises 14 residues.

The gene calls are TRBV9 and TRBJ1-1; 7 bases fit TRBD1. The CDR3 consists of 13 residues. The germline gives CDR1 SGDLS, CDR2 YYNGEE. Trimming at V came to 0 bases and at J to 10 bases, leaving 6 bases not matched to a gene. CDR3 sequence (DNA): TGTGCCAGCAGCGTAGGCCAGGGGGGACGAGCTTTCTTT. It is translated as CASSVGQGGRAFF.

The chain recombines TRBV29-1 with TRBJ1-1; the D is unclear. Germline V gene sequence: CDR1 SQVTM, CDR2 ANQGSEA. V was clipped by 7 bases and J by 0 bases, with 6 bases between them. This CDR3 comprises 11 residues. CDR3 loop: CSAAVNTEAFF. CDR3 bases: TGCAGCGCCGCGGTGAACACTGAAGCTTTCTTT.

The CDR3, as DNA: TGCGCCAGCAGCCACGGACTTCCCCCCGCGACGGACACCGGGGAGCTGTTTTTT. Protein product: CASSHGLPPATDTGELFF. V is TRBV4-3 and J is TRBJ2-2, with D possibly matching TRBD2 (5 bases). The CDR3 has 18 residues. Trimming removed 3 bases from V and 3 bases from J, with 20 bases in between. CDR1 and CDR2 from the germline V gene are LGHNA and YSLEER.

The V and J genes are TRBV6-1 and TRBJ2-5, with TRBD1 matching over 8 bases. From germline, CDR1 is MNHNS and CDR2 SASEGT. V shed 7 bases, J shed 5 bases, and the junction held 3 bases outside the gene matches. This CDR3 contains 12 residues. DNA for the CDR3: TGTGCCAGCACTCGGGACAGGGAGACCCAGTACTTC. It is translated as CASTRDRETQYF.

In its sample, this clone was seen many times. The chain uses TRBV6-6 and TRBJ1-4, with D possibly being TRBD1 (5 bases). Trimming shortened V by 6 bases and J by 0 bases, and 8 bases separated the two germline ends. The CDR3 consists of 14 residues. Germline-derived CDR1 and CDR2 are MNHNY and SVGAGI (reference sequence). The CDR3 region has the DNA TGTGCCAGCAGAAAGACAGCAACTAATGAAAAACTGTTTTTT. This gives the protein CASRKTATNEKLFF.

V gene TRBV9 combines with J gene TRBJ2-7; 8 nucleotides align to TRBD1. Germline V gives CDR1 SGDLS, CDR2 YYNGEE. CDR3 length equals 14 residues. The V gene end was trimmed by 4 bases and the J gene end by 2 bases; junction bases not matched to a gene: 5. The CDR3 DNA is TGTGCCAGCAGCAACCGGGACAGGCCCTACGAGCAGTACTTC. This sequence encodes CASSNRDRPYEQYF.

This clone was seen a few times. The chain is built from TRBV21-1 and TRBJ1-5; TRBD1 was called by the table and not checked on the DNA. TRBV21-1 is classified as a pseudogene. The CDR3 is made up of 18 amino acids. CDR3 in amino acids: CASSKLRRQGYSNQPQHF. CDR3 DNA: TGTGCCAGCAGCAAACTCCGCCGGCAGGGATATAGCAATCAGCCCCAGCATTTT.

V and J are TRBV5-1 and TRBJ1-4; D might be TRBD1 (5 bases). The CDR3 is 16 amino acids. V shed 5 bases and J shed 2 bases, with 16 bases lying between them. The V gene's germline CDR1 is SGHRS and CDR2 YFSETQ. This chain's CDR3 is CASSPDRAGTNEKLFF. The CDR3 DNA sequence: TGCGCCAGCAGTCCCGACCGGGCAGGGACTAATGAAAAACTGTTTTTT.

The rearrangement uses TRBV7-2 and TRBJ2-5, with 7 bases that match TRBD1. Germline CDR1 is SGHTA and CDR2 is FQGNSA. The CDR3 spans 17 residues. J was trimmed by 3 bases and V by 5 bases; bases with no gene match: 15. CDR3 loop: CASSPRPDYRGKETQYF. CDR3 coding DNA: TGTGCCAGCAGCCCCCGCCCCGACTACAGGGGCAAAGAGACCCAGTACTTC.

The chain recombines TRBV30 with TRBJ2-1, with TRBD2 matching over 12 bases. Germline loops: CDR1 GTSNPN, CDR2 SVGIG (reference sequence). J gave up 9 bases and V 8 bases, and 23 bases lay outside the gene matches. The CDR3 covers 18 residues. CDR3 sequence (DNA): TGTGCCGCCCCCCGGGACATTGTTCTAGCGGGAGGGTTCGGTGAGCAGTTCTTC. Encoded protein: CAAPRDIVLAGGFGEQFF.

In DNA form, the CDR3 reads TGTGCCAGCAGCTTACCACGGGAGGCAGGGGATACGCAGTATTTT. Its translation is CASSLPREAGDTQYF. V is TRBV7-2 and J is TRBJ2-3; 7 bases agree with TRBD2. Germline assignment: CDR1 SGHTA and CDR2 FQGNSA. J lost 6 bases, V lost 2 bases, and 8 bases had no gene match. The CDR3 spans 15 residues. The whole variable domain, filled in from reference TRBV7-2 and TRBJ2-3, reads GAGVSQSPSNKVTEKGKDVELRCDPISGHTALYWYRQSLGQGLEFLIYFQGNSAPDKSGLPSDRFSAERTGGSVSTLTIQRTQQEDSAVYLCASSLPREAGDTQYFGPGTRLTVL.

This sequence joins TRBV5-4 and TRBJ2-7; 13 bases map to TRBD2. After removal of 1 base from V and 10 bases from J, the junction contained 8 bases not matched to a gene. CDR1 and CDR2 (germline): SGHNT, YYREEE (reference sequence). This CDR3 spans 15 amino acids. The CDR3 DNA follows: TGTGCCAGCAGCTTGACCGGGACTAGCGGGGCCAAACAGTACTTC. Its translation is CASSLTGTSGAKQYF.

The chain is built from TRBV5-1 and TRBJ2-7, with 10 nucleotides matching TRBD2. CDR1 is SGHRS, CDR2 YFSETQ, per germline. The ends lost 4 bases at V and 4 bases at J; junction bases unmatched: 11. CDR3 size: 16 residues. In DNA form, the CDR3 reads TGCGCCAGCAGCCCCCTCCAACTAGCGGGATCGTACGAGCAGTACTTC. It codes for CASSPLQLAGSYEQYF.

The chain carries TRBV13 and TRBJ2-5; D possibly corresponds to TRBD1 (6 bases). V lost 6 bases and J lost 0, with 11 bases in between. The length of the CDR3 is 14 residues. Germline CDR1 reads PRHDT; CDR2 reads FYEKMQ (reference sequence). The CDR3 is CASRPTGNQETQYF. DNA for the CDR3: TGTGCCAGCAGGCCTACAGGGAACCAAGAGACCCAGTACTTC.

The genes are TRBV4-1 and TRBJ2-2, with 14 bases identical to TRBD2. This CDR3 comprises 18 residues. The germline V gene encodes CDR1 MGHRA and CDR2 YSYEKL. Germline trimming cut 3 bases from V and 4 bases from J; bases unmatched to any gene: 7. CDR3 protein: CASSQGTSGSAVTGELFF. The CDR3 DNA sequence: TGCGCCAGCAGCCAGGGGACTAGCGGGAGTGCGGTCACCGGGGAGCTGTTTTTT.

This chain connects TRBV19 to TRBJ2-3, with 8 bases aligning to TRBD1. The CDR3 has 14 residues. The germline gives CDR1 LNHDA, CDR2 SQIVND (reference sequence). J gave up 8 bases and V 7 bases, and 11 bases lay outside the gene matches. The CDR3: CASTEGQGRGTQYF. The CDR3 nucleotides are TGTGCCAGTACCGAAGGACAGGGAAGAGGTACGCAGTATTTT.

This clone came up once. The V gene is TRBV10-1, the J gene TRBJ2-2, with D tentatively TRBD1 (6 bases). Trimming shortened V by 6 bases and J by 1 base, and 9 bases separated the two germline ends. This CDR3 has 14 amino acids. CDR1 and CDR2 (germline): WNHNN, SYGVQD (reference sequence). Written as DNA, the CDR3 is TGCGCCAGCAGGGCGACAGGGAACACCGGGGAGCTGTTTTTT. It yields the protein CASRATGNTGELFF.

This clone showed up just once. This chain connects TRBV7-9 to TRBJ2-6; 8 nucleotides align to TRBD2. CDR1 SEHNR and CDR2 FQNEAQ come from the germline V gene (reference sequence). V lost 2 bases, J lost 2 bases, and 2 bases stayed unmatched. CDR3 length: 16 residues. The CDR3 region is CASSLIGGAGANVLTF. In DNA form, the CDR3 reads TGTGCCAGCAGCTTAATCGGGGGGGCTGGGGCCAACGTCCTGACTTTC.

The chain is built from TRBV5-1 and TRBJ2-7; 10 nucleotides align to TRBD2. The CDR3 has 15 residues. Germline V gives CDR1 SGHRS, CDR2 YFSETQ. V shed 4 bases and J 2 bases; nucleotides not matched to a gene: 6. CDR3: CASSTGTSEAYEQYF. Written as DNA, the CDR3 is TGCGCCAGCAGCACCGGGACTAGCGAGGCCTACGAGCAGTACTTC. Full variable domain (missing parts from reference TRBV5-1 and TRBJ2-7): KAGVTQTPRYLIKTRGQQVTLSCSPISGHRSVSWYQQTPGQGLQFLFEYFSETQRNKGNFPGRFSGRQFSNSRSEMNVSTLELGDSALYLCASSTGTSEAYEQYFGPGTRLTVT.

The J gene is TRBJ1-1, the V gene TRBV18; D might be TRBD1 (6 bases). V dropped 6 bases and J dropped 1 base, with 12 bases sitting between them. The CDR3 is 14 residues long. Germline assignment: CDR1 KGHSH and CDR2 LQKENI. The CDR3: CASSLGQKNTEAFF. In nucleotides, the CDR3 is TGTGCCAGCTCCCTGGGACAAAAGAACACTGAAGCTTTCTTT.

The chain joins TRBV4-1 to TRBJ1-2, with D unclear. The V gene lost 0 bases and the J gene lost 5 bases, with 4 bases spanning the gap. The CDR3 contains 12 residues. Per germline, CDR1 MGHRA and CDR2 YSYEKL. CDR3 sequence: CASSQDQYGYTF. The CDR3, as DNA: TGCGCCAGCAGCCAAGATCAGTATGGCTACACCTTC.